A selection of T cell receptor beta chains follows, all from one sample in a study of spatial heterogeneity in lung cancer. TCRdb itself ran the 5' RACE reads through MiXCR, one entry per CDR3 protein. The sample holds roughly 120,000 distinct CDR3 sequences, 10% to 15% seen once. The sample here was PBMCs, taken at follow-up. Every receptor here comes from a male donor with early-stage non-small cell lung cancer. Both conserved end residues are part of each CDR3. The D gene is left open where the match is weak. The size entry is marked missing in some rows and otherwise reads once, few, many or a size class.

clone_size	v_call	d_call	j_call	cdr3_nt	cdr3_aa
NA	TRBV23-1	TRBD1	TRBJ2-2	TGCGCCAGCAGTCAATCGAATCTTGGGACAGCGAACACCGGGGAGCTGTTTTTT	CASSQSNLGTANTGELFF
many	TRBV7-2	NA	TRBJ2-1	TGTGCCAGCAGCTTGAGGGGCAGCGATGAGCAGTTCTTC	CASSLRGSDEQFF
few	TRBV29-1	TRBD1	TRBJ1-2	TGCAGCGTTGAAGGAAGAGGGGGCCCCACTAACTATGGCTACACCTTC	CSVEGRGGPTNYGYTF
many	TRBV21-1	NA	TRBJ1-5	TGTGCCAGCAGCAAAAGGGAAATTCGACAGCCCCAGCATTTT	CASSKREIRQPQHF
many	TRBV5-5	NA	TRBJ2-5	TGTGCCAGCAGCGCGGGACAGCTTCGAGAGACCCAGTACTTC	CASSAGQLRETQYF
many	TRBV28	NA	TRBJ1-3	TGTGCCAGCAGTTTTAGGCGTTCCCTGTCCACCATATATTTT	CASSFRRSLSTIYF
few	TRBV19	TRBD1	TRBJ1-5	TGTGCCAGTAGTCCCCAGAAGACAGGGAATCAGCCCCAGCATTTT	CASSPQKTGNQPQHF
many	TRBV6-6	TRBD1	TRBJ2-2	TGTGCCAGCAGTTACGCCTGGGACAGCGGGGAGCTGTTTTTT	CASSYAWDSGELFF
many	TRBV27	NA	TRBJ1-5	TGTGCCAGCAGTTCTCAAGGGGTCTGGGGTACCAATCAGCCCCAGCATTTT	CASSSQGVWGTNQPQHF
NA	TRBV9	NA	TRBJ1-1	TGTGCCAGCACCAAAGGGCCGGTGTTCATGAACACTGAAGCTTTCTTT	CASTKGPVFMNTEAFF
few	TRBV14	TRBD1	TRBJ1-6	TGTGCCAGCAGCCAAGTGACAGGGAGTCGGTGGAGGTCACCCCTCCACTTT	CASSQVTGSRWRSPLHF
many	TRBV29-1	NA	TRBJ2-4	TGCAGCGTTGTGGTGCAACTAGCCAAAAACATTCAGTACTTC	CSVVVQLAKNIQYF
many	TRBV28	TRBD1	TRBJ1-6	TGTGCCAGCAGACGGACAGGGTTTATTTCACCCCTCCACTTT	CASRRTGFISPLHF
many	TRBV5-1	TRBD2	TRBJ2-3	TGCGCCAGCAGCCCCGGGACTAGCGGGACCCGAACGCAGTATTTT	CASSPGTSGTRTQYF
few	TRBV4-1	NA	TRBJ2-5	TGCGCCAGCAGCCAAGGGACTAGGGGGATGGAGACCCAGTACTTC	CASSQGTRGMETQYF
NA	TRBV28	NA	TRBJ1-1	TGTGCCAGCATTCCGGGACGCCTGAACACTGAAGCTTTCTTT	CASIPGRLNTEAFF
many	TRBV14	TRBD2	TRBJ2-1	TGTGCCAGCAGCAGTACTAGCGGGGGGCCTTACAATGAGCAGTTCTTC	CASSSTSGGPYNEQFF
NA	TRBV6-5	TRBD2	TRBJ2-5	TGTGCCAGCCGCCTTAGCGGGATCCAAGAGACCCAGTACTTC	CASRLSGIQETQYF
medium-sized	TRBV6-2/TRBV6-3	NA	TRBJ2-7	TGTGCCAGCAGTTACCCCGGGACCGAAACCTACGAGCAGTACTTC	CASSYPGTETYEQYF
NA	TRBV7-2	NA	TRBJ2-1	TGTGCCAGCAGCCCTTATGAGGGGGGCCTTGTTGGCTCCTACAATGAGCAGTTCTTC	CASSPYEGGLVGSYNEQFF
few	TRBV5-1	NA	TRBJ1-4	TGCGCCAGCAGCCCCCTGGAGGGAGGTGAAAAACTGTTTTTT	CASSPLEGGEKLFF
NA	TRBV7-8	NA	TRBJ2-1	TGTGCCAGCAGATACCGGGACCCCGGGCGTGAGCAGTTCTTC	CASRYRDPGREQFF
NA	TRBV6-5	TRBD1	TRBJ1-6	TGTGCCAGCAGGCCACAGGGACAGTATTCACCCCTCCACTTT	CASRPQGQYSPLHF
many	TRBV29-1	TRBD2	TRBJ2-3	TGCAGCGTGACCCTAACTAGCGGGCCCACAGATACGCAGTATTTT	CSVTLTSGPTDTQYF
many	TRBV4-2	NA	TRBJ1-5	TGTGCCAGCAGCCAAGAGAGGACAAGCAATCAGCCCCAGCATTTT	CASSQERTSNQPQHF
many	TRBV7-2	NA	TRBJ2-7	TGTGCCAGCAGCTTTCCCTCTGGGGAGCAGTACTTC	CASSFPSGEQYF